The 19 T cell receptor beta chains below were found in one sample sequenced in a study of blood T cell repertoires in COVID-19. The table came from immunoSEQ multiplex PCR; TCRdb's copy has only in-frame clones and leaves some out. Of around 140,000 clones in the sample, about four fifths were seen once. Source material: peripheral blood. Source of these receptors: a woman aged 60-70 years with acute or convalescent COVID-19.

V usage is TRBV3-1 (or the pseudogene TRBV3-2) and J usage is TRBJ2-7, with TRBD1 identical over 7 bases. CDR1 is LGHDT, CDR2 YNNKEL, per germline (reference sequence). Trimming took 4 bases from V and 3 from J; bases not matched to a gene: 6. There are 14 residues in the CDR3. The CDR3 DNA is TGTGCCAGCAGCCCAGGGGGTGAGTTCTACGAGCAGTACTTC. Its protein product is CASSPGGEFYEQYF.

V is TRBV2 and J is TRBJ2-7, with 8 bases matching TRBD2. Germline CDR1 SNHLY, CDR2 FYNNEI. V dropped 7 bases and J dropped 8; count of bases not matched to a gene: 16. The CDR3 is 15 amino acids. Here the CDR3 DNA reads TGTGCCAGCAACCCGGGACTAGTGGGATTCGGGAAGCAGTACTTC. This codes for CASNPGLVGFGKQYF.

The rearrangement joins TRBV7-6 to TRBJ2-2, with a weak D call TRBD2 (5 bases). With 1 base removed from V and 6 bases from J, the gap between germline ends came to 9 bases. The CDR3 spans 14 residues. Germline V CDR1 and CDR2: SGHVS, FNYEAQ. CDR3 nucleotides: TGTGCCAGCAGCTTAGATGCAGCGGCCGGGGAGCTGTTTTTT. As protein: CASSLDAAAGELFF.

The chain links TRBV7-9 to TRBJ2-1; D might be TRBD2 (5 bases). Trimming cost V 5 bases and J 12 bases, with 14 bases left between them. The CDR3 loop spans 12 amino acids. Germline V gives CDR1 SEHNR, CDR2 FQNEAQ (reference sequence). CDR3 amino acids: CASSTYSEVQFF. The CDR3 DNA reads as TGTGCCAGCAGCACCTATAGCGAGGTGCAGTTCTTC.

This clone has a single count. This chain joins TRBV19 and TRBJ1-6; D uncertain. The CDR3 spans 16 residues. Germline CDR1 reads LNHDA; CDR2 reads SQIVND (reference sequence). V was clipped by 5 bases and J by 0 bases, with 11 bases between them. The CDR3 loop is CASSFRRSSYNSPLHF. The CDR3 nucleotides are TGTGCCAGTAGTTTCCGACGGAGCTCCTATAATTCACCCCTCCACTTT.

The rearrangement links TRBV28 to TRBJ1-2; 10 bases agree with TRBD1. After removal of 5 bases from V and 8 bases from J, the junction contained 11 bases not matched to a gene. The CDR3 runs 15 residues. CDR1 is MDHEN and CDR2 is SYDVKM in the germline V gene. CDR3 protein: CASSLLTGGYVGYTF. CDR3 sequence (DNA): TGTGCCAGCAGTCTCCTGACAGGGGGCTACGTGGGCTACACCTTC.

The CDR3 reads CASSFPGTGAYEQYF. The CDR3 DNA sequence: TGTGCCAGCAGCTTTCCCGGGACAGGGGCCTACGAGCAGTACTTC. The chain is built from TRBV7-9 and TRBJ2-7; 10 bases line up with TRBD1. Germline V gene data show CDR1 as SEHNR and CDR2 as FQNEAQ (reference sequence). This CDR3 has 15 residues. Unmatched junction bases numbered 4, after V lost 3 bases and J lost 2 bases.

The CDR3 is CASSFSGRLNSGNTIYF. CDR3 DNA: TGTGCCAGCAGTTTTTCCGGCAGACTTAACTCTGGAAACACCATATATTTT. The gene calls are TRBV28 and TRBJ1-3; D remains ambiguous. The germline CDR1 and CDR2 sequences are MDHEN and SYDVKM. Trimming took 3 bases from V and 0 from J, leaving 15 bases between them. This CDR3 has 17 amino acids.

V usage is TRBV13 and J usage is TRBJ2-7; D perhaps matches TRBD2 (6 bases). The CDR3 extends over 16 amino acids. The ends were cut back, 3 bases at V and 7 bases at J, with 22 bases in the middle. In germline, CDR1 is PRHDT, CDR2 FYEKMQ (reference sequence). The CDR3 nucleotides read TGTGCCAGCAGCTTCCCTTTCCGGCGGGAAGGACGGGAGCAGTACTTC. As protein: CASSFPFRREGREQYF.

CDR3 DNA sequence: TGCACCAGCAGCCACCGCAGGGGTACTGCCAAAAACATTCAGTACTTC. Its protein is CTSSHRRGTAKNIQYF. The V and J genes are TRBV1 and TRBJ2-4; the D segment call TRBD1 is taken from the table without a DNA check. TRBV1 is a pseudogene locus. The CDR3 consists of 16 residues.

The chain uses TRBV3-1 (or the pseudogene TRBV3-2) and TRBJ2-7; D unclear. Looked up from germline, CDR1 is LGHDT and CDR2 is YNNKEL (reference sequence). This CDR3 contains 15 residues. With 1 base removed from V and 2 bases from J, the gap between germline ends came to 12 bases. CDR3 coding DNA: TGTGCCAGCAGCCAAGCGAGCAACCCCCCCTACGAGCAGTACTTC. Its translation: CASSQASNPPYEQYF.

This chain connects TRBV7-3 to TRBJ1-6, with D maybe TRBD1 (6 bases). V was clipped by 5 bases and J by 7 bases, with 12 bases between them. This CDR3 has 14 amino acids. Germline CDR1 reads SGHTA; CDR2 reads FQGTGA. CDR3 amino acids: CASSHGQPNSPLHF. CDR3 sequence (DNA): TGTGCCAGCAGCCATGGACAGCCGAATTCACCCCTCCACTTT.

This chain connects TRBV15 to TRBJ1-2; D is perhaps TRBD1 (5 bases). V lost 0 bases, J lost 6 bases, and 11 bases lay in between. CDR1 and CDR2 from the germline V gene are LNHNV and YYDKDF (reference sequence). The CDR3 is 14 amino acids. The DNA for the CDR3 is TGTGCCACCAGCAGAGAAAGGGGTCGCGATGGCTACACCTTC. This gives the protein CATSRERGRDGYTF.

The V and J genes are TRBV19 and TRBJ2-2; TRBD1 matches 7 bases. The V and J ends lost 4 bases and 7 bases, in that order; junction bases with no gene match: 3. The CDR3 runs to 13 residues. CDR1 is LNHDA and CDR2 is SQIVND in the germline V gene (reference sequence). The CDR3, as DNA: TGTGCCAGTAGTACCAACAGGGGCGGGGAGCTGTTTTTT. It encodes CASSTNRGGELFF.

The genes are TRBV6-5 and TRBJ2-7, with TRBD1 matching over 10 bases. The CDR3 is made up of 14 amino acids. The V gene end was trimmed by 4 bases and the J gene end by 3 bases; junction bases not matched to a gene: 3. Germline CDR1 is MNHEY and CDR2 is SVGAGI. The CDR3 spells CASSFRDRGYEQYF. The CDR3 nucleotides are TGTGCCAGCAGTTTCCGGGACAGGGGCTACGAGCAGTACTTC.

This clone has a single count. V usage is TRBV12-3 or TRBV12-4 and J usage is TRBJ2-1, with TRBD2 as a possible D gene (6 bases). The CDR3 is 12 amino acids. With 8 bases removed from V and 5 bases from J, the gap between germline ends came to 10 bases. CDR3 sequence (DNA): TGTGCCAGCGTAGGCGGGAACAATGAGCAGTTCTTC. It encodes CASVGGNNEQFF.

This chain joins TRBV28 and TRBJ2-1, with 14 nucleotides matching TRBD2. From germline, CDR1 is MDHEN and CDR2 SYDVKM. This CDR3 has 14 amino acids. J was trimmed by 12 bases and V by 4 bases; bases with no gene match: 5. The CDR3 loop is CASSSGTSGSWQFF. DNA of the CDR3: TGTGCCAGCAGTTCGGGGACTAGCGGGAGCTGGCAGTTCTTC.

The rearrangement links TRBV28 to TRBJ1-1; the D gene is possibly TRBD1 (5 bases). Per germline, CDR1 MDHEN and CDR2 SYDVKM. The CDR3 consists of 15 residues. V lost 7 bases, J lost 6 bases, and 21 bases lay in between. CDR3 bases: TGTGCCAGCACCACTTCCAAGCGGGTGGGACCTGAAGCTTTCTTT. This encodes CASTTSKRVGPEAFF. Drawing the rest from reference TRBV28 and TRBJ1-1, the complete variable domain is DVKVTQSSRYLVKRTGEKVFLECVQDMDHENMFWYRQDPGLGLRLIYFSYDVKMKEKGDIPEGYSVSREKKERFSLILESASTNQTSMYLCASTTSKRVGPEAFFGQGTRLTVV.

The rearrangement uses TRBV7-9 and TRBJ1-6, with 12 positions matching TRBD1. CDR1 is SEHNR, CDR2 FQNEAQ, per germline (reference sequence). The CDR3 is 14 amino acids. The junction had 3 bases not matched to a gene; V was cut back by 6 bases and J by 9 bases. The CDR3: CASRTGQGASPLHF. CDR3 DNA: TGTGCCAGCAGAACGGGACAGGGGGCTTCACCCCTCCACTTT.